This record looks at one T cell receptor (beta chain) sequence and its context. Its cognate antigen is unknown. This sample is drawn from a study of cytotoxic CD8 clonotypes in ibrutinib-treated CLL. Looking at the study overall: Response samples were taken after a median about twelve months of treatment, range 6 to 36. General study results and limits: Higher circulating CD8+ T-cell counts strongly accompanied higher baseline clonality, above age-matched healthy donors. Patients with sustained remission and those progressing were sampled at differing times. Increased clonality at ibrutinib response gave way to a return toward baseline at progression.

Germline-derived CDR1 and CDR2 are MNHNS and SASEGT. The CDR3 spans 14 residues. V lost 2 bases, J lost 6 bases, and 3 bases stayed unmatched. Sequenced by immunoSEQ multiplex PCR; TCRdb stores in-frame clones only, minus some. The sample has about 140,000 clones; more than 70% are singletons. The sequenced sample was PBMCs, obtained after 36 months of ibrutinib treatment. This sequence was found in a human donor with chronic lymphocytic leukemia. This rearrangement joins TRBV6-1 to TRBJ1-5; 8 bases line up with TRBD1. CDR3 coding DNA: TGTGCCAGCAGTGAATCAGGGGGCCGTCAGCCCCAGCATTTT. Amino acid sequence: CASSESGGRQPQHF.